The next 13 T cell receptor beta chains were all read from a single sample in a study of T cell responses to AZD1222 COVID-19 vaccine. Sequenced by immunoSEQ multiplex PCR; TCRdb stores in-frame clones only, minus some. This sample has 45,000 to 60,000 clones, with 87% found just once. Sequenced here: peripheral blood, sampled on day 0 of AZD1222 vaccination. The source is an adult in good health.

The genes are TRBV5-1 and TRBJ2-1; D is unresolved. Germline V lookup: CDR1 SGHRS, CDR2 YFSETQ. This CDR3 comprises 15 residues. With 2 bases removed from V and 1 base from J, the gap between germline ends came to 10 bases. This CDR3 reads CASSLQLESYNEQFF. DNA of the CDR3: TGCGCCAGCAGCTTACAGCTGGAGTCCTACAATGAGCAGTTCTTC.

This clone was seen a few times. V gene TRBV7-9 combines with J gene TRBJ2-7, with D possibly matching TRBD1 (5 bases). The CDR3 loop spans 13 amino acids. Germline V gene sequence: CDR1 SEHNR, CDR2 FQNEAQ (reference sequence). Trimming stripped 1 base from V and 2 bases from J, with 6 bases between. The CDR3 bases are TGTGCCAGCAGCTTAGGACAGCCCTACGAGCAGTACTTC. Translating it yields CASSLGQPYEQYF.

The chain carries TRBV5-1 and TRBJ2-7, with 9 nucleotides matching TRBD1. V gave up 0 bases and J gave up 3 bases; unmatched junction bases: 4. Germline V gives CDR1 SGHRS, CDR2 YFSETQ. This CDR3 spans 15 amino acids. CDR3 residues: CASSLAGTGIYEQYF. The CDR3 bases are TGCGCCAGCAGCTTGGCCGGGACAGGGATCTACGAGCAGTACTTC.

The chain is built from TRBV7-3 and TRBJ1-1; the D is unclear. V was shortened by 4 bases and J by 0 bases, with 12 bases between the two germline ends. This CDR3 is 15 amino acids long. The germline CDR1 and CDR2 sequences are SGHTA and FQGTGA. CDR3 in amino acids: CASSSRAAMNTEAFF. DNA of the CDR3: TGTGCCAGCAGCTCGAGGGCAGCCATGAACACTGAAGCTTTCTTT.

The chain links TRBV18 to TRBJ2-2; no definite D call. CDR1 is KGHSH and CDR2 is LQKENI in the germline V gene. V was shortened by 0 bases and J by 2 bases, with 4 bases between the two germline ends. This CDR3 has 14 residues. The CDR3 protein is CASSPPVNTGELFF. The CDR3 DNA is TGTGCCAGCTCACCACCAGTAAACACCGGGGAGCTGTTTTTT.

This clone was found once. The CDR3 DNA is TGCAGCGTTGCGGGGGCACCGTATAGCAATCAGCCCCAGCATTTT. Amino acids: CSVAGAPYSNQPQHF. The J gene is TRBJ1-5, the V gene TRBV29-1, with D perhaps TRBD1 (6 bases). Germline V lookup: CDR1 SQVTM, CDR2 ANQGSEA. V was trimmed by 4 bases and J by 0 bases, leaving 13 bases between them. The length of the CDR3 is 15 residues.

This clone appeared a few times. The gene calls are TRBV6-2 or TRBV6-3 and TRBJ1-3; D remains ambiguous. In germline, CDR1 is MNHEY, CDR2 SVGEGT. The CDR3 is 16 residues long. Trimming shortened V by 6 bases and J by 0 bases, and 15 bases separated the two germline ends. CDR3 loop: CASSRRTIPSGNTIYF. In DNA, the CDR3 is TGTGCCAGCAGCCGACGGACGATACCCTCTGGAAACACCATATATTTT.

The chain has TRBV5-1 and TRBJ1-2; D gene unclear. Germline CDR1 SGHRS, CDR2 YFSETQ. The CDR3 consists of 15 residues. V was cut by 1 base and J by 2 bases, with 12 bases left in between. CDR3 DNA: TGCGCCAGCAGCTTGCCCTCTACAGCGAACTATGGCTACACCTTC. It codes for CASSLPSTANYGYTF.

The chain's CDR3 is CASSLENSPLHF. In DNA, the CDR3 is TGTGCCAGCTCACTGGAGAATTCACCCCTCCACTTT. This rearrangement joins TRBV18 to TRBJ1-6; D uncertain. The CDR3 extends over 12 amino acids. The V gene's germline CDR1 is KGHSH and CDR2 LQKENI. Trimming shortened V by 4 bases and J by 7 bases, and 5 bases separated the two germline ends.

The chain uses TRBV15 and TRBJ2-7, with D perhaps TRBD1 or TRBD2 (5 bases each). Deletions cut 1 base from V and 7 bases from J, with 5 bases between. The CDR3 is 11 amino acids. Per the germline V gene, CDR1 is LNHNV and CDR2 is YYDKDF (reference sequence). The CDR3: CATSRGGEQYF. The CDR3 coding sequence is TGTGCCACCAGCAGAGGGGGGGAGCAGTACTTC.

V is TRBV7-6 and J is TRBJ1-5, with 8 bases that match TRBD1. J lost 2 bases, V lost 0 bases, and 3 bases had no gene match. There are 16 residues in the CDR3. Germline V gene sequence: CDR1 SGHVS, CDR2 FNYEAQ. As DNA, the CDR3 is TGTGCCAGCAGCTTAGCGGGGGGACAGGGCAATCAGCCCCAGCATTTT. Translated: CASSLAGGQGNQPQHF.

This chain connects TRBV6-5 to TRBJ2-5; D unresolved. The length of the CDR3 is 14 residues. Germline V CDR1 and CDR2: MNHEY, SVGAGI. The V end lost 2 bases, the J end lost 2 bases, and 9 bases lay between the germline ends. The chain's CDR3 is CASSYNRLQETQYF. The CDR3 DNA sequence: TGTGCCAGCAGTTACAACAGACTGCAAGAGACCCAGTACTTC.

The CDR3 DNA follows: TGCGCCAGCAGTGCCGGGACTAGCGGGGGTTACAATGAGCAGTTCTTC. Protein sequence: CASSAGTSGGYNEQFF. The chain is built from TRBV5-1 and TRBJ2-1; 14 bases are shared with TRBD2. V gave up 5 bases and J gave up 4 bases; unmatched junction bases: 5. This CDR3 spans 16 amino acids. From germline, CDR1 is SGHRS and CDR2 YFSETQ.